This TCR beta chain was observed in a study of identical twins. The CDR3 sequence is 14 residues long. Trimming took 4 bases from V and 2 from J, leaving 13 bases between them. Germline CDR1 is SGHRS and CDR2 is YFSETQ. Study-wide results and caveats: Conclusions leaned on cross-sectional statistical analysis and did not track the same donors over time.

This clonotype was observed many times. The antigen remains undetermined. TCRdb itself ran the 5' RACE reads through MiXCR, one entry per CDR3 protein. This table holds a few hundred thousand distinct CDR3 sequences, roughly 9% found once. This sequence was found in a woman between 45 and 65 years old in good health. The chain recombines TRBV5-1 with TRBJ2-7; TRBD1 or TRBD2 may be the D gene (5 bases each). The sequenced sample was naive T cells sorted from blood. Written as DNA, the CDR3 is TGCGCCAGCAGCCTTGGGGGATTGACCTACGAGCAGTACTTC. Protein: CASSLGGLTYEQYF.